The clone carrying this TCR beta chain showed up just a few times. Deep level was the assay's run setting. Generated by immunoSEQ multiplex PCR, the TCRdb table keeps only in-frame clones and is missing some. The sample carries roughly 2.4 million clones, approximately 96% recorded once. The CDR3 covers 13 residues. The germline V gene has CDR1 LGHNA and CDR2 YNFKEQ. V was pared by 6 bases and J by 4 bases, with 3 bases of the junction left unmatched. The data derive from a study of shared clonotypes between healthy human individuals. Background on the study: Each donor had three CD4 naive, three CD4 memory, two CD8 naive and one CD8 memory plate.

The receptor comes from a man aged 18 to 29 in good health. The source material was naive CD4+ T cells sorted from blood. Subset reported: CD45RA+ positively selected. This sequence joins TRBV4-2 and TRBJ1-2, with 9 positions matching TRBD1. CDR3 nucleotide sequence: TGTGCCAGCAGGACAGGGGGGGCCTATGGCTACACCTTC. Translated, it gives CASRTGGAYGYTF.